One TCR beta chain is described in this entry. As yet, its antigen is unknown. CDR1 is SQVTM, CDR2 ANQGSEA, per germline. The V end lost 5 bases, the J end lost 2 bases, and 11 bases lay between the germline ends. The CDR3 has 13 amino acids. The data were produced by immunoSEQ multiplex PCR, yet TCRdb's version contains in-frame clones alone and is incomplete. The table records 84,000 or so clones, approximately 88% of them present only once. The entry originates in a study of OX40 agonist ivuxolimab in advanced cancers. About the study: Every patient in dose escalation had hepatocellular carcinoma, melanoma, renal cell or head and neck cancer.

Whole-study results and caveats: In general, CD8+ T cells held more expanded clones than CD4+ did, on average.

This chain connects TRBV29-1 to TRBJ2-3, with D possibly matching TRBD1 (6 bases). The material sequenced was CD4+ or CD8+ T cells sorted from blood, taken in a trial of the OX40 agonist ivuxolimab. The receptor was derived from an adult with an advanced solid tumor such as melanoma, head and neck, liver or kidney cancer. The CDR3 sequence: CSVNRADTDTQYF. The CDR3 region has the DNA TGCAGCGTTAACAGGGCGGACACAGATACGCAGTATTTT.